The 2 T cell receptor beta chains given below trace back to one sample, sequenced in a study of cytomegalovirus exposure and HLA in healthy donors. The PCR employed 60 Vbeta primers together with 13 Jbeta primers. Using immunoSEQ multiplex PCR, the repertoire was profiled, and TCRdb retains in-frame clones only, with some absent. The table includes approximately 79,000 clones, about four fifths detected once. The sample was PBMCs. The receptor source for this set is a man aged 40-55 years in good health and CMV-seronegative.

The rearrangement uses TRBV29-1 and TRBJ2-1, with a weak D call TRBD1 (5 bases). This CDR3 has 13 residues. Germline CDR1 and CDR2: SQVTM and ANQGSEA. V dropped 1 base and J dropped 7 bases, with 11 bases sitting between them. CDR3 sequence reads: CSVEVSRANEQFF. DNA for the CDR3: TGCAGCGTTGAAGTATCCAGGGCGAATGAGCAGTTCTTC.

V usage is TRBV28 and J usage is TRBJ1-1; D possibly corresponds to TRBD1 (5 bases). Trimming left V 3 bases short and J 2 bases short, with 13 bases between. CDR1 is MDHEN, CDR2 SYDVKM, per germline. The CDR3 runs 15 residues. DNA for the CDR3: TGTGCCAGCAGTTTGGGACTTCAGGTCAACACTGAAGCTTTCTTT. It translates to CASSLGLQVNTEAFF.